Shown below are 20 T cell receptor beta chains from a single sample sequenced in a study of Tregs in tolerant kidney transplant recipients. The method was immunoSEQ multiplex PCR; TCRdb's version includes in-frame clones alone and lacks a portion of them. This sample has 50,000 to 75,000 clones, with around 98% found just once. The starting material was Tregs from blood, obtained before the transplant. Receptors were obtained from a human donor who received a combined kidney and bone marrow transplant.

The chain carries TRBV7-8 and TRBJ1-6; 10 bases are a match to TRBD1. The CDR3 is 16 residues long. Unmatched junction bases numbered 6, after V lost 1 base and J lost 9 bases. From germline, CDR1 is SGHVS and CDR2 FQNEAQ. The CDR3 region has the DNA TGTGCCAGCAGCTTAGTGGACAGGGGGTTTGCTTCACCCCTCCACTTT. Protein product: CASSLVDRGFASPLHF.

The V call is TRBV14, the J call TRBJ1-2, with D maybe TRBD1 (5 bases). The CDR3 is made up of 13 amino acids. Per germline, CDR1 SGHDN and CDR2 FVKESK. V lost 4 bases and J lost 2, with 8 bases in between. The CDR3 region is CASSRQLNYGYTF. The CDR3 region has the DNA TGTGCCAGCAGCCGACAGTTAAACTATGGCTACACCTTC.

The chain couples TRBV19 to TRBJ2-3, with D possibly being TRBD2 (5 bases). The germline gives CDR1 LNHDA, CDR2 SQIVND (reference sequence). The CDR3 runs to 13 residues. The germline V and J ends were trimmed by 11 bases and 10 bases, with 22 bases remaining between them. The CDR3 DNA reads as TGTGCCTCACAACCCTTGGAAGGGAGTCCGCAGTATTTT. It encodes CASQPLEGSPQYF.

The chain links TRBV4-3 to TRBJ2-2; 7 nucleotides line up with TRBD1. V was clipped by 0 bases and J by 9 bases; unmatched bases: 4. Germline CDR1 and CDR2: LGHNA and YSLEER. The CDR3 runs to 14 residues. CDR3 region: CASSQDQGGRELFF. As DNA, the CDR3 is TGCGCCAGCAGCCAAGACCAAGGGGGCCGGGAGCTGTTTTTT.

The gene calls are TRBV6-1 and TRBJ1-5; a possible D gene is TRBD1 (5 bases). V lost 8 bases and J 6 bases, leaving 17 bases between the germline ends. CDR1 is MNHNS and CDR2 is SASEGT in the germline V gene. The CDR3 length is 14 residues. CDR3 sequence: CASAGTPDSQPQHF. The CDR3 DNA follows: TGTGCCAGCGCTGGCACCCCCGACAGTCAGCCCCAGCATTTT.

The rearrangement joins TRBV29-1 to TRBJ1-2; TRBD1 might be the D (6 bases). V gave up 8 bases and J gave up 4 bases, with 14 bases separating them. The CDR3 totals 12 residues. CDR1 SQVTM and CDR2 ANQGSEA come from the germline V gene. DNA of the CDR3: TGCAGCTCCGAGGGGGTTGGCTATGGCTACACCTTC. Translated: CSSEGVGYGYTF.

This clone was counted a single time. The chain carries TRBV7-2 and TRBJ2-7, with D possibly matching TRBD2 (6 bases). V lost 7 bases to trimming and J lost 5 bases, with 21 bases between them. This CDR3 has 15 amino acids. CDR1 is SGHTA and CDR2 is FQGNSA in the germline V gene. CDR3 coding DNA: TGTGCCAGCACCGCTGGAGGGATCGGCCGGCACGAGCAGTACTTC. The encoded protein is CASTAGGIGRHEQYF.

The chain has TRBV7-9 and TRBJ2-3; D may be TRBD2 (7 bases). Trimming took off 3 bases at V and 2 bases at J, with 9 bases between the two ends. The length of the CDR3 is 14 residues. Germline lookup yields CDR1 SEHNR and CDR2 FQNEAQ (reference sequence). The CDR3 region is CASSLGGATDTQYF. CDR3 sequence (DNA): TGTGCCAGCAGCTTGGGGGGGGCCACAGATACGCAGTATTTT. The variable domain in full, completed from reference TRBV7-9 and TRBJ2-3, reads DTGVSQNPRHKITKRGQNVTFRCDPISEHNRLYWYRQTLGQGPEFLTYFQNEAQLEKSRLLSDRFSAERPKGSFSTLEIQRTEQGDSAMYLCASSLGGATDTQYFGPGTRLTVL.

V usage is TRBV7-9 and J usage is TRBJ1-5, with 9 bases that match TRBD1. CDR1 and CDR2 (germline): SEHNR, FQNEAQ (reference sequence). The CDR3 has 13 amino acids. J gave up 6 bases and V 8 bases, and 5 bases lay outside the gene matches. Here the CDR3 reads CASQGQGGQPQHF. Written as DNA, the CDR3 is TGTGCCAGCCAGGGACAGGGAGGTCAGCCCCAGCATTTT.

The CDR3 is CASSRQVGAWAFF. The CDR3 region has the DNA TGCGCCAGCAGCCGTCAAGTCGGTGCTTGGGCTTTCTTT. The chain couples TRBV4-3 to TRBJ1-1; D unclear. Germline assignment: CDR1 LGHNA and CDR2 YSLEER. The V end was cut by 4 bases, the J end by 11 bases, with 17 bases between. The CDR3 is made up of 13 amino acids.

The chain carries TRBV7-3 and TRBJ2-1, with 9 bases aligning to TRBD1. The V gene's germline CDR1 is SGHTA and CDR2 FQGTGA. V shed 0 bases and J 9 bases; nucleotides not matched to a gene: 6. This CDR3 is 15 amino acids long. CDR3 protein: CASSLTGGQGFEQFF. The CDR3 nucleotides are TGTGCCAGCAGCTTAACGGGGGGACAGGGTTTTGAGCAGTTCTTC.

V gene TRBV7-9 combines with J gene TRBJ2-5; 12 bases fit TRBD2. J lost 9 bases, V lost 1 base, and 3 bases had no gene match. CDR1 and CDR2 from the germline V gene are SEHNR and FQNEAQ (reference sequence). The CDR3 consists of 14 residues. Here the CDR3 reads CASSLVSSGRAQYF. CDR3 sequence (DNA): TGTGCCAGCAGCTTAGTGTCTAGCGGGAGGGCCCAGTACTTC.

V and J are TRBV11-3 and TRBJ2-1; TRBD2 agrees at 13 bases. Germline CDR1 and CDR2: SGHNT and YENEEA. The V gene end was trimmed by 3 bases and the J gene end by 10 bases; junction bases not matched to a gene: 3. The CDR3 runs to 14 residues. The CDR3 bases are TGTGCCAGCAGCTTGGGGACTAGCGGGACAGAGCAGTTCTTC. Its translation: CASSLGTSGTEQFF.

The chain joins TRBV18 to TRBJ1-2; no clear D gene. Germline-derived CDR1 and CDR2 are KGHSH and LQKENI. V was cut by 0 bases and J by 0 bases, with 14 bases left in between. The CDR3 runs to 17 residues. CDR3 nucleotide sequence: TGTGCCAGCTCACCACCGGGGAGTAGGGCCACTAACTATGGCTACACCTTC. Residues: CASSPPGSRATNYGYTF.

The chain employs TRBV7-2 and TRBJ2-3, with D uncertain. Germline assignment: CDR1 SGHTA and CDR2 FQGNSA. Trimming pared 1 base from V and 6 bases from J, leaving 14 bases between. The CDR3 runs 15 residues. CDR3 DNA: TGTGCCAGCAGCTTAGACCCGGGTCCCGGTGATACGCAGTATTTT. Amino acids: CASSLDPGPGDTQYF.

V and J are TRBV30 and TRBJ2-4, with 13 bases fitting TRBD2. The CDR3 is 15 amino acids. Germline assignment: CDR1 GTSNPN and CDR2 SVGIG (reference sequence). The trim removed 4 bases at V and 4 bases at J, leaving 4 bases unmatched. CDR3 DNA sequence: TGTGCCTGGACGGGACTAGCGGGGAAGAAAAACATTCAGTACTTC. This sequence encodes CAWTGLAGKKNIQYF.

This chain joins TRBV29-1 and TRBJ1-2; D is possibly TRBD1 (6 bases). The CDR3 covers 11 residues. Trimming left V 6 bases short and J 7 bases short, with 12 bases between. CDR1 is SQVTM and CDR2 is ANQGSEA in the germline V gene. The CDR3: CSVADSFGYTF. The CDR3, as DNA: TGCAGCGTGGCGGACAGTTTTGGCTACACCTTC.

The chain couples TRBV9 to TRBJ2-2, with D hard to call. V lost 4 bases and J lost 5, with 6 bases in between. The germline gives CDR1 SGDLS, CDR2 YYNGEE. There are 12 residues in the CDR3. The CDR3 sequence is CASSRRTGELFF. As DNA, the CDR3 is TGTGCCAGCAGCCGCCGGACCGGGGAGCTGTTTTTT.

This chain connects TRBV6-5 to TRBJ1-3; D may be TRBD1 (5 bases). CDR1 is MNHEY, CDR2 SVGAGI, per germline. Deletions cut 6 bases from V and 1 base from J, with 7 bases between. The CDR3 consists of 13 residues. This CDR3 reads CASSRVSGNTIYF. CDR3 sequence (DNA): TGTGCCAGCAGCAGGGTGTCTGGAAACACCATATATTTT.

The chain recombines TRBV5-4 with TRBJ1-2; D is unresolved. Trimming cost V 0 bases and J 7 bases, with 7 bases left between them. This CDR3 comprises 12 residues. Germline V gene data show CDR1 as SGHNT and CDR2 as YYREEE (reference sequence). Here the CDR3 DNA reads TGTGCCAGCAGCTTGGGGGCGCGTGGCTACACCTTC. It codes for CASSLGARGYTF.